One sample yielded the 16 T cell receptor beta chains listed below, sequenced in a study of identical twins. Each CDR3 protein is one row after TCRdb ran MiXCR on the 5' RACE reads. This sample yields about 490,000 distinct CDR3 sequences, of which 13% to 15% are seen a single time; around 0.4% belongs to the top ten. These data are also associated with another study on yellow fever vaccine responses in identical twins.

Sequencing used CD4+ T cells sorted from blood. The source of these receptors is a young woman in good health.

This clonotype appeared a few times. The rearrangement joins TRBV4-1 to TRBJ2-2; D not resolved. The V end was cut by 1 base, the J end by 0 bases, with 9 bases between. The V gene's germline CDR1 is MGHRA and CDR2 YSYEKL. The CDR3 sequence is 16 residues long. This CDR3 reads CASSQVRAANTGELFF. The CDR3, as DNA: TGCGCCAGCAGCCAAGTTCGGGCAGCGAACACCGGGGAGCTGTTTTTT.

This clonotype has more than one count but fewer than ten. This chain links TRBV20-1 with TRBJ2-7; the match to TRBD2 covers 9 bases. V lost 5 bases, J lost 1 base, and 6 bases stayed unmatched. This CDR3 is built from 14 residues. Germline CDR1 is DFQATT and CDR2 is SNEGSKA (reference sequence). The CDR3 DNA reads TGCAGTGCTTCCGGGACTAGCCCTTCCTACGAGCAGTACGTC. The encoded protein is CSASGTSPSYEQYV.

The CDR3 region is CATASGANTDTQYF. DNA for the CDR3: TGTGCCACCGCTAGCGGGGCTAACACAGATACGCAGTATTTT. V and J are TRBV10-3 and TRBJ2-3, with 9 positions matching TRBD2. The germline gives CDR1 ENHRY, CDR2 SYGVKD. V trimming: 10 bases; J trimming: 2 bases; junction bases outside the gene matches: 7. The CDR3 is made up of 14 amino acids.

This clonotype has more than one count but fewer than ten. The chain employs TRBV5-1 and TRBJ1-6; D is perhaps TRBD1 (5 bases). The CDR3 runs 15 residues. Trimming shortened V by 3 bases and J by 8 bases, and 15 bases separated the two germline ends. Germline V CDR1 and CDR2: SGHRS, YFSETQ. The CDR3 here is CASSSMTGVDSPLHF. CDR3 coding DNA: TGCGCCAGCAGCTCGATGACGGGGGTGGATTCACCCCTCCACTTT.

This clonotype was picked up a small number of times. This chain connects TRBV12-3 or TRBV12-4 to TRBJ1-1; 9 nucleotides align to TRBD1. This CDR3 has 14 amino acids. V lost 7 bases, J lost 0 bases, and 3 bases stayed unmatched. The DNA for the CDR3 is TGTGCCAGCACCCGACAGGGGGTGAACACTGAAGCTTTCTTT. This encodes CASTRQGVNTEAFF.

This clonotype was seen a handful of times. This chain links TRBV7-6 with TRBJ2-7, with 7 bases identical to TRBD2. Trimming took 0 bases from V and 7 from J; bases not matched to a gene: 18. Germline V lookup: CDR1 SGHVS, CDR2 FNYEAQ. The CDR3 loop spans 18 amino acids. The CDR3 DNA is TGTGCCAGCAGCTTAGCATGGGCTAGCGGCCTACTCCCGGGGGAGCAGTACTTC. Encoded protein: CASSLAWASGLLPGEQYF.

In its sample, this clonotype was seen a few times. V is TRBV20-1 and J is TRBJ2-7; D unresolved. Per germline, CDR1 DFQATT and CDR2 SNEGSKA (reference sequence). This CDR3 comprises 11 residues. Between the trimmed V and J ends, which lost 5 bases and 6 bases, there was a span of 11 bases. The CDR3 nucleotides are TGCAGTGCTGTATCCGTCGGCGAGCAGTACTTC. This translates into CSAVSVGEQYF.

The chain employs TRBV6-5 and TRBJ2-7; 10 positions match TRBD1. Trimming cost V 9 bases and J 1 base; bases outside gene matches: 9. This CDR3 spans 15 amino acids. Germline CDR1 is MNHEY and CDR2 is SVGAGI. As DNA, the CDR3 is TGTGCCAGTCAACTTTCGGGACAGGGGTCCTACGAGCAGTACTTC. It is translated as CASQLSGQGSYEQYF.

The V call is TRBV6-1, the J call TRBJ2-3, with 12 bases aligning to TRBD1. Germline V lookup: CDR1 MNHNS, CDR2 SASEGT. This CDR3 comprises 14 residues. Losses at the gene ends were 10 bases for V and 4 bases for J; bases not matched to a gene: 6. The CDR3 nucleotides read TGTGCCACCGCGGGACAGGGGGCTGCAGATACGCAGTATTTT. Translated, it gives CATAGQGAADTQYF.

This clonotype turned up a few times. This rearrangement joins TRBV6-2 or TRBV6-3 to TRBJ1-1, with D maybe TRBD1 (6 bases). This CDR3 region has 15 residues. Trimming stripped 6 bases from V and 5 bases from J, with 19 bases between. Germline V gives CDR1 MNHEY, CDR2 SVGEGT. The CDR3 nucleotides read TGTGCCAGCAGCCAACCTAACGCAGGGGTTACTGAAGCTTTCTTT. This translates into CASSQPNAGVTEAFF.

The chain has TRBV24-1 and TRBJ2-2, with D tentatively TRBD1 (5 bases). V lost 5 bases to trimming and J lost 2 bases, with 8 bases between them. The length of the CDR3 is 14 residues. Germline loops: CDR1 KGHDR, CDR2 SFDVKD. The CDR3 here is CATSARGNTGELFF. Here the CDR3 DNA reads TGTGCCACCAGTGCTAGGGGAAACACCGGGGAGCTGTTTTTT.

The genes are TRBV13 and TRBJ2-1, with 8 bases identical to TRBD2. The germline V gene has CDR1 PRHDT and CDR2 FYEKMQ (reference sequence). J gave up 6 bases and V 5 bases, and 12 bases lay outside the gene matches. This CDR3 has 16 residues. CDR3 region: CASSPNSGRGANEQFF. CDR3 nucleotides: TGTGCCAGCAGCCCGAACAGCGGGAGAGGGGCCAATGAGCAGTTCTTC.

This clonotype showed up just a few times. The chain has TRBV27 and TRBJ2-7; TRBD1 matches 9 bases. J was trimmed by 0 bases and V by 4 bases; bases with no gene match: 7. CDR3 length: 16 residues. Germline CDR1 reads MNHEY; CDR2 reads SMNVEV (reference sequence). The CDR3 is CASSSDGTGTSYEQYF. In DNA form, the CDR3 reads TGTGCCAGCAGTTCCGATGGGACAGGGACCTCCTACGAGCAGTACTTC.

This chain connects TRBV18 to TRBJ2-5; TRBD1 matches at 10 bases. This CDR3 has 16 amino acids. V gave up 5 bases and J gave up 2 bases; unmatched junction bases: 8. In germline, CDR1 is KGHSH, CDR2 LQKENI. CDR3 sequence reads: CASSFGGTGEQETQYF. DNA of the CDR3: TGTGCCAGCTCATTTGGCGGGACAGGGGAACAAGAGACCCAGTACTTC.

J is TRBJ2-1 and V is TRBV7-6; TRBD2 matches 15 bases. The V segment lost 0 bases and the J segment 1 base; nucleotides outside the gene matches: 7. The V gene's germline CDR1 is SGHVS and CDR2 FNYEAQ. The CDR3 loop spans 20 amino acids. The CDR3 spells CASSLAAGLAGGWSYNEQFF. CDR3 nucleotides: TGTGCCAGCAGCTTAGCCGCGGGACTAGCGGGAGGTTGGTCCTACAATGAGCAGTTCTTC.

This chain uses TRBV21-1 with TRBJ2-5; the D call of TRBD2 is as the table states it, not checked on the DNA. TRBV21-1 is designated a pseudogene. This CDR3 comprises 18 residues. In nucleotides, the CDR3 is TGTGCCAGCAGAGAGTTTCTTAGCGGGAGGGCGGTTGCGAAGACCCAGTACTTC. Amino acid sequence: CASREFLSGRAVAKTQYF.